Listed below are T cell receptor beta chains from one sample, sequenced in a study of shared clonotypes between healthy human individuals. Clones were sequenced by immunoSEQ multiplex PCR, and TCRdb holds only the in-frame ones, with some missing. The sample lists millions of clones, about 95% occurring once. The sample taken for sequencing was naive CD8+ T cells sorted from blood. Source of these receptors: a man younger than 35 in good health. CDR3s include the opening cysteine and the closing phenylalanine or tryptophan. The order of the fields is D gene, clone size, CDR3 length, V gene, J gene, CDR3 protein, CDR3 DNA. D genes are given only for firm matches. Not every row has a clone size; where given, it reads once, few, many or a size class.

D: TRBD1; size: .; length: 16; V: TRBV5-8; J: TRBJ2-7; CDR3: CASSVTGQVFSYEQYF; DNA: TGTGCCAGCAGCGTCACGGGACAGGTCTTCTCCTACGAGCAGTACTTC
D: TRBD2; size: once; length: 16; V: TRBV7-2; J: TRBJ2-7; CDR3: CASSLRLAGENYEQYF; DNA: TGTGCCAGCAGCCTAAGACTAGCGGGTGAGAACTACGAGCAGTACTTC
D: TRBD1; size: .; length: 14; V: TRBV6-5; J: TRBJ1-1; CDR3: CASSTTGGDTEAFF; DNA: TGTGCCAGCAGTACGACAGGGGGAGACACTGAAGCTTTCTTT
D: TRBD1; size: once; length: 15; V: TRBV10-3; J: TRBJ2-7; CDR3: CAISGGQGRPYEQYF; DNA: TGTGCCATCAGTGGCGGACAGGGACGACCCTACGAGCAGTACTTC
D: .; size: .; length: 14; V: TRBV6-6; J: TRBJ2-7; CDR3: CASNVGRAPYEQYF; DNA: TGTGCCAGCAATGTAGGACGGGCTCCCTACGAGCAGTACTTC
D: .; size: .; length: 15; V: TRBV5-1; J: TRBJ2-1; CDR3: CASSLEQGSYNEQFF; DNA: TGCGCCAGCAGCTTGGAGCAGGGCTCCTACAATGAGCAGTTCTTC
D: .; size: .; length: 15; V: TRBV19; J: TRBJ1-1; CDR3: CASSTGAPRNTEAFF; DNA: TGTGCCAGTAGTACAGGGGCCCCCAGGAACACTGAAGCTTTCTTT
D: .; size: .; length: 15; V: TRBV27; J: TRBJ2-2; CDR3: CASSFYRQATGELFF; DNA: TGTGCCAGCAGTTTCTATCGACAGGCAACCGGGGAGCTGTTTTTT
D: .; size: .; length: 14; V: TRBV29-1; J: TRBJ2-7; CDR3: CSVEGAARRDEQYF; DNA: TGCAGCGTTGAAGGGGCAGCCAGGCGGGACGAGCAGTACTTC
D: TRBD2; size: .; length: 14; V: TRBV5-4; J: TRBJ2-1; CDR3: CASSRGDGYNEQFF; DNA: TGTGCCAGCAGCCGGGGGGACGGATACAATGAGCAGTTCTTC
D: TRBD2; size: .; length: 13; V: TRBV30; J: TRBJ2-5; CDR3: CAWSSLAGETQYF; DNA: TGTGCCTGGAGTTCTCTAGCGGGAGAGACCCAGTACTTC
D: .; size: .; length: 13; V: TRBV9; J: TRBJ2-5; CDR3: CASSWGDQETQYF; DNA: TGTGCCAGCAGCTGGGGGGACCAAGAGACCCAGTACTTC
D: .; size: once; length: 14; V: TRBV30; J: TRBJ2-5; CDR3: CAWSAAQIVETQYF; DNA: TGTGCCTGGAGTGCAGCGCAGATAGTGGAGACCCAGTACTTC
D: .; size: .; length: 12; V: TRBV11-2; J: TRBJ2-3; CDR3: CASSWGTDTQYF; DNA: TGTGCCAGCAGCTGGGGGACAGATACGCAGTATTTT